Listed below are T cell receptor beta chains from one sample, sequenced in a study of T cell repertoires in ileal Crohn's disease. Assay used: immunoSEQ multiplex PCR; TCRdb lists only in-frame clones, some missing. The data hold over 12,000 clones, with around four fifths observed a single time. The sample was ileal tissue. All receptors derive from an adult with Crohn's disease. Both conserved end residues are part of each CDR3. The D gene is left open where the match is weak. Only some rows state a clone size, as once, few, many or a class for expanded clones.

TRBJ2-7 NA TRBV6-1 NA TGTGCCAGCAGCAGTAACAGGGGACTCTACGAGCAGTACTTC CASSSNRGLYEQYF
TRBJ1-1 TRBD1 TRBV5-4 once TGTGCCAGCAGCTCTCGAGGGACAGGGATCCCTGAAGCTTTCTTT CASSSRGTGIPEAFF
TRBJ1-3 NA TRBV7-9 NA TGTGCCATCACCTCGACAAGTGGAAACACCATATATTTT CAITSTSGNTIYF
TRBJ2-7 NA TRBV7-6 NA TGTGCCAGCTCCAGGGGATCATCCTACGAGCAGTACTTC CASSRGSSYEQYF
TRBJ2-3 NA TRBV29-1 NA TGCAGCGCCACCGGGACTCAATTGACGAATACGCAGTATTTT CSATGTQLTNTQYF
TRBJ2-7 NA TRBV5-4 NA TGTGCCAGCAGCCGGGCGGGGTACGAGCAGTACTTC CASSRAGYEQYF
TRBJ2-7 TRBD1 TRBV18 NA TGTGCCAGCTCAGTACAGGGGGCGCAGGGCGAGCAGTACTTC CASSVQGAQGEQYF
TRBJ1-5 TRBD1 TRBV2 NA TGTGCCAGCACCGGACAGGGGAGCAATCAGCCCCAGCATTTT CASTGQGSNQPQHF
TRBJ2-3 NA TRBV7-3 NA TGTGCCAGCAGCCGAACCTACTCAGGGTCTAGCACAGATACGCAGTATTTT CASSRTYSGSSTDTQYF
TRBJ1-5 TRBD1 TRBV6-5 NA TGTGCCAGCAGTTACTACAGGGGGCAAGATCAGCCCCAGCATTTT CASSYYRGQDQPQHF
TRBJ2-3 TRBD2 TRBV2 NA TGTGCCAGCACCCGAGCGGGGGAGGGGACAGATACGCAGTATTTT CASTRAGEGTDTQYF
TRBJ1-1 NA TRBV7-3 NA TGTGCCAGCAGCTCCGCCTCAGGGGTGAACACTGAAGCTTTCTTT CASSSASGVNTEAFF
TRBJ2-5 NA TRBV28 NA TGTGCCAGCACCTCCGGGTGGGTTTCAGCAGAGACCCAGTACTTC CASTSGWVSAETQYF
TRBJ2-7 NA TRBV5-1 NA TGCGCCAGCAGCTTGGACTCCGGGACAACGGCCTACGAGCAGTACTTC CASSLDSGTTAYEQYF
TRBJ2-7 NA TRBV6-6 NA TGTGCCAGCAGTGACACAGGGTATAAAACCCACGAGCAGTACTTC CASSDTGYKTHEQYF
TRBJ1-2 TRBD1 TRBV7-9 NA TGTGCCAGCAGCCCGTGGGACAGGGTGGCCTATGGCTACACCTTC CASSPWDRVAYGYTF
TRBJ2-3 TRBD2 TRBV5-6 NA TGTGCCAGCAGCCCGGGACTAGTTGATACGCAGTATTTT CASSPGLVDTQYF
TRBJ2-7 NA TRBV14 NA TGTGCCAGCAGCGAGGGAGTGGCAGCAGCCTACGAGCAGTACTTC CASSEGVAAAYEQYF
TRBJ1-5 NA TRBV5-1 few TGCGCCAGCAGCTTGGCCGGGGTTAGCAATCAGCCCCAGCATTTT CASSLAGVSNQPQHF
TRBJ2-5 NA TRBV4-1 NA TGCGCCAGCAGCCAAGAAGGAGGGCGGTGGGAGACCCAGTACTTC CASSQEGGRWETQYF
TRBJ2-1 NA TRBV4-1 NA TGCGCCAGCAGCCAAGAGGGCCGTAGCTCCTACAATGAGCAGTTCTTC CASSQEGRSSYNEQFF
TRBJ1-5 NA TRBV5-1 NA TGCGCCAGCAGCCTAGGGGTGAATCAGCCCCAGCATTTT CASSLGVNQPQHF
TRBJ2-2 TRBD2 TRBV7-8 NA TGTGCCAGCAGCTTAGTTCAGGGGACTAGCGTAAACACCGGGGAGCTGTTTTTT CASSLVQGTSVNTGELFF
TRBJ2-2 TRBD2 TRBV7-2 NA TGTGCCAGCAGCTTGGGTCCCGGGACTAGCAGAACGAACACCGGGGAGCTGTTTTTT CASSLGPGTSRTNTGELFF
TRBJ2-6 NA TRBV5-1 NA TGCGCCAGCAGCTTGGTAGAGGGCACTGGGGCCAACGTCCTGACTTTC CASSLVEGTGANVLTF
TRBJ1-2 NA TRBV19 NA TGTGCCAGTAAGCCGGGAACAGGGAACTATGGCTACACCTTC CASKPGTGNYGYTF
TRBJ2-2 NA TRBV6-5 NA TGTGCCAGCAGTTACGACCAGGGAGGAACCGGGGAGCTGTTTTTT CASSYDQGGTGELFF
TRBJ1-3 TRBD1 TRBV6-9 NA TGTGCCAGCAGTCTTCAGACAGGGTGGAAGGGAAACACCATATATTTT CASSLQTGWKGNTIYF
TRBJ2-1 TRBD1 TRBV15 NA TGTGCCACCAGCAGAGGGGGACAGGGTCACAATGAGCAGTTCTTC CATSRGGQGHNEQFF
TRBJ1-1 TRBD1 TRBV5-6 NA TGTGCCAGCAGCTTGAAAGGCGGGACAGGGGTGACTGAAGCTTTCTTT CASSLKGGTGVTEAFF
TRBJ1-4 TRBD1 TRBV2 NA TGTGCCAGCAGTCGCCAGGGGGCTCCTAATGAAAAACTGTTTTTT CASSRQGAPNEKLFF
TRBJ1-2 TRBD1 TRBV5-4 NA TGTGCCAGCAGCGGGGGACAGCTCGTCGGAGGCTACACCTTC CASSGGQLVGGYTF
TRBJ1-2 TRBD1 TRBV5-1 NA TGCGCCAGCAGCTTCCCAGGGGGGCGGGGAGGCTACACCTTC CASSFPGGRGGYTF
TRBJ2-1 NA TRBV30 NA TGTGCCTGGGGCCCGGGCGGGATGGGGAATGAGCAGTTCTTC CAWGPGGMGNEQFF
TRBJ2-1 NA TRBV10-2 NA TGCGCCAGCAGAGACCCATCGGGTAATAGGTACAATGAGCAGTTCTTC CASRDPSGNRYNEQFF
TRBJ1-1 NA TRBV29-1 NA TGCAGCGTTGAAGACAGTAGGAGCACTGAAGCTTTCTTT CSVEDSRSTEAFF
TRBJ2-5 NA TRBV30 NA TGTGCCTGGAGTTACAGGGAGACCCAGTACTTC CAWSYRETQYF
TRBJ1-1 NA TRBV11-3 once TGTGCCAGCAGCTTGGGAGGGAACACTGAAGCTTTCTTT CASSLGGNTEAFF
TRBJ2-7 NA TRBV5-5 NA TGTGCCAGCAGCTTGCTGGCAGGGCAAAGCGAGCAGTACTTC CASSLLAGQSEQYF
TRBJ1-5 TRBD1 TRBV6-6 NA TGTGCCGGCAGCTCCACAGGGGGCAATCAGCCCCAGCATTTT CAGSSTGGNQPQHF
TRBJ2-5 TRBD1 TRBV6-4 NA TGTGCCAGCAGTGAGGGACAGGGGGCAGAGACCCAGTACTTC CASSEGQGAETQYF
TRBJ2-7 NA TRBV29-1 NA TGCAGCGTTGAGCGAGGCTACGAGCAGTACTTC CSVERGYEQYF